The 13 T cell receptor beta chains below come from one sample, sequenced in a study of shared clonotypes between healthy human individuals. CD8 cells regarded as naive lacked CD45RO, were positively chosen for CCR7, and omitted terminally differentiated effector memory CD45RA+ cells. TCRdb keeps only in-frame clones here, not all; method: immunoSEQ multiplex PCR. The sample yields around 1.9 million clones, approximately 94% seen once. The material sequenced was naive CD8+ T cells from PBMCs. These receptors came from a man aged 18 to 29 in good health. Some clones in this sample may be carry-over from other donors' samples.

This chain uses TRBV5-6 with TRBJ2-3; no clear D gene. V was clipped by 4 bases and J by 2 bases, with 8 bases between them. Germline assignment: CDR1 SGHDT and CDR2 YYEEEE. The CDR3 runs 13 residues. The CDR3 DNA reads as TGTGCCAGCAGCCCTGCTCCCACAGATACGCAGTATTTT. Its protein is CASSPAPTDTQYF.

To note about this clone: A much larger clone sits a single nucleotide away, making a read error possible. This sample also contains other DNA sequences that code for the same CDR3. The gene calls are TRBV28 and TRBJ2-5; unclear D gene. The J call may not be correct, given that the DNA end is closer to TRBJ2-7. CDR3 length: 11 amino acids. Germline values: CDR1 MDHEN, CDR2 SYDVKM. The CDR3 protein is CASSPAYEQYF. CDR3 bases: TGTGCCAGCAGTCCCGCCTACGAGCAGTACTTC.

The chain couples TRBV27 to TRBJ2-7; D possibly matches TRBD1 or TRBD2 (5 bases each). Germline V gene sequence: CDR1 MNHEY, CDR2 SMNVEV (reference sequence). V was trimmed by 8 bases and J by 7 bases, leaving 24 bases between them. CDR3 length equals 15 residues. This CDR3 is CASRWTERDPTEQYF. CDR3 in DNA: TGTGCCAGCCGGTGGACCGAACGGGACCCTACGGAGCAGTACTTC.

The CDR3 DNA is TGTGCCATCGGAGGGGACACGGGAAGCAATCAGCCCCAGCATTTT. Encoded protein: CAIGGDTGSNQPQHF. The chain carries TRBV10-3 and TRBJ1-5, with a tentative D call TRBD1 (6 bases). Trimming cost V 8 bases and J 1 base, with 15 bases left between them. CDR3 length: 15 residues. Germline V gene sequence: CDR1 ENHRY, CDR2 SYGVKD.

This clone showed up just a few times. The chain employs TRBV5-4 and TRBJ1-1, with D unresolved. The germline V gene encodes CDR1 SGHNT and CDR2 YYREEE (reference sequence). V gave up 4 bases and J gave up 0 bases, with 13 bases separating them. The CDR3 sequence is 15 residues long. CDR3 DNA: TGTGCCAGCAGCCCCGGCGGGCAGTTGAACACTGAAGCTTTCTTT. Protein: CASSPGGQLNTEAFF.

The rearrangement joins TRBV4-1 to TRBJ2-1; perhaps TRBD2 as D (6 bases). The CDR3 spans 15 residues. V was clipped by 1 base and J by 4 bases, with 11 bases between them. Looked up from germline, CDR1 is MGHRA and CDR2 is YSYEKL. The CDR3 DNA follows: TGCGCCAGCAGCCAAGCCGGGACTTTTTACAATGAGCAGTTCTTC. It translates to CASSQAGTFYNEQFF.

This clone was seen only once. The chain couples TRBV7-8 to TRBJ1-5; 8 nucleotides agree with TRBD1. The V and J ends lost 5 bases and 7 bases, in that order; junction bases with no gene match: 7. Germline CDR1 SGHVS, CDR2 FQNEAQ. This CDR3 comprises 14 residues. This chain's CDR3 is CASSTGGLYQPQHF. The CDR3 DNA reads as TGTGCCAGCAGCACAGGGGGTTTATACCAGCCCCAGCATTTT.

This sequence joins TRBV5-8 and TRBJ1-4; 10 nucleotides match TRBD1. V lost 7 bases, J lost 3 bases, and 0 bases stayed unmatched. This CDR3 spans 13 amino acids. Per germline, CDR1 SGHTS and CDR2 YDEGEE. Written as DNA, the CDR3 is TGTGCCAGCGGACAGGGGGCTAATGAAAAACTGTTTTTT. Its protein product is CASGQGANEKLFF.

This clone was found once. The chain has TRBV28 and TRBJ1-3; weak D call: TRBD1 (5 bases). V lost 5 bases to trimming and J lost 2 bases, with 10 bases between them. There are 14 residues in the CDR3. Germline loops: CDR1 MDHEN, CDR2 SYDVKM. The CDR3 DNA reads TGTGCCAGCAGTGGGTTGGGGGCTGGAAACACCATATATTTT. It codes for CASSGLGAGNTIYF. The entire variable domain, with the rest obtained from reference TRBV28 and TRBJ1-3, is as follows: DVKVTQSSRYLVKRTGEKVFLECVQDMDHENMFWYRQDPGLGLRLIYFSYDVKMKEKGDIPEGYSVSREKKERFSLILESASTNQTSMYLCASSGLGAGNTIYFGEGSWLTVV.

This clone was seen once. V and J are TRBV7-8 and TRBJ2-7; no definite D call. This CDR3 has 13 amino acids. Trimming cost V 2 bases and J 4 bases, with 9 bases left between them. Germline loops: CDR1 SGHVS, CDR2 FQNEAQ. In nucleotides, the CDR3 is TGTGCCAGCAGCTTAAGTCGGTATTACGAGCAGTACTTC. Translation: CASSLSRYYEQYF.

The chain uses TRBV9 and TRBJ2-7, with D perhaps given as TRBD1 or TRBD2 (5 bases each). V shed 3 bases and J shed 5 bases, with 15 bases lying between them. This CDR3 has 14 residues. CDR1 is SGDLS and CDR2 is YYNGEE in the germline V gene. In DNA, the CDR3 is TGTGCCAGCAGCGCGACGGGGACGTGGGACGAGCAGTACTTC. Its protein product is CASSATGTWDEQYF.

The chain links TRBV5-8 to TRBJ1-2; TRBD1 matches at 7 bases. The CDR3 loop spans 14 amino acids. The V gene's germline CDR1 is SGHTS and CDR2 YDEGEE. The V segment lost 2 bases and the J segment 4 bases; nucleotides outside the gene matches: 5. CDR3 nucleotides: TGTGCCAGCAGCTTAAACAGGGGCTTCTATGGCTACACCTTC. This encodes CASSLNRGFYGYTF.

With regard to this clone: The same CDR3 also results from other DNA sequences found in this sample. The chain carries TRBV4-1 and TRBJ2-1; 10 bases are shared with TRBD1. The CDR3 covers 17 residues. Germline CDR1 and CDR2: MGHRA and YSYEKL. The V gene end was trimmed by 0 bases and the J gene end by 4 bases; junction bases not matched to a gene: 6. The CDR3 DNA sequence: TGCGCCAGCAGCCAAGACCCCGGGACAGGGGTTTACAATGAGCAGTTCTTC. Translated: CASSQDPGTGVYNEQFF.